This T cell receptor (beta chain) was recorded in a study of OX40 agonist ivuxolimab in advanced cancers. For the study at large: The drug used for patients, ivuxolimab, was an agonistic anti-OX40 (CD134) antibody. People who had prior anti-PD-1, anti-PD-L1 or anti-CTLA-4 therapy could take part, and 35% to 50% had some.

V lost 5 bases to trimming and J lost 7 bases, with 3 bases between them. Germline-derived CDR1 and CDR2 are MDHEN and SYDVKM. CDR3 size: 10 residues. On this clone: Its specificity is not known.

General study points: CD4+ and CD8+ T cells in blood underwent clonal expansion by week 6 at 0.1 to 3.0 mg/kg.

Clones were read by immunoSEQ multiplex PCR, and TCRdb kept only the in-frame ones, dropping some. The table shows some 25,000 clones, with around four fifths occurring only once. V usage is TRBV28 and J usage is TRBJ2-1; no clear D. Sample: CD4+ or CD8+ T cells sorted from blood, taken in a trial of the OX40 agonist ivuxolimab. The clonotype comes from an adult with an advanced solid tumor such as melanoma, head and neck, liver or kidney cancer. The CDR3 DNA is TGTGCCAGCAGTGGAAATGAGCAGTTCTTC. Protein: CASSGNEQFF.